Here is one TCR beta chain with its context. The antigen is not known. The data were obtained in a study of T-cell reconstitution after alpha-beta-depleted transplantation in children. Study-wide findings and caveats: T-cell numbers and diversity, one year after transplant, stemmed largely from T cells that were newly produced. Where some patients showed high TCRbeta diversity at day 60, it came from recipient T cells and thymic progenitors that had survived. As was reported, about two months after transplant, alpha-beta T cells came from several hundred expanded graft clones.

Germline values: CDR1 LGHNA, CDR2 YSLEER. Trimming stripped 0 bases from V and 6 bases from J, with 12 bases between. The CDR3 contains 15 residues. Construction of the TCRbeta library involved unique molecular identifiers. TCRdb passed the PCR reads through MiXCR, listing each CDR3 protein once. The table lists some 600,000 distinct CDR3 sequences, 10% to 15% of them singletons. The J gene is TRBJ2-1, the V gene TRBV4-3; weak D call: TRBD2 (6 bases). The material was PBMCs, mostly from graft donor cells, obtained 360 days after TCRalphabeta/CD19-depleted stem cell transplant. This clonotype was obtained from a male patient younger than 18 who had a stem cell transplant for acute myeloid leukemia, so the T cells may come from the graft donor. CDR3 nucleotides: TGCGCCAGCAGCCAAGATCGGGGGTTCGGCAATGAGCAGTTCTTC. Translated, it gives CASSQDRGFGNEQFF.